Detailed here is one T cell receptor (beta chain). Next came a second PCR, run for about 7 to 12 cycles, which used a sample-barcoded 5' primer along with a J-beta primer mix. TCRdb recomputed calls from the 5' RACE reads with MiXCR, one row per CDR3 protein. This sample yields 780,000 or so distinct CDR3 sequences, of which 25% are seen a single time; around 3.6% belongs to the top ten. Trimming took off 7 bases at V and 5 bases at J, with 11 bases between the two ends. This CDR3 has 11 residues. Per germline, CDR1 SQVTM and CDR2 ANQGSEA. This entry belongs to a study of blood T cells in healthy people across ages. This sample was also put to use in a study of T cells of mothers and their children.

Source material: blood. This TCR was sampled from a boy aged 10-17 years in good health. The chain recombines TRBV29-1 with TRBJ2-5; no firm D call. Here the CDR3 DNA reads TGCAGCGCCTCGACGGGTGAGACCCAGTACTTC. Translation gives CSASTGETQYF.